The clone carrying this TCR beta chain has just one count. This sample stems from a study of blood T cell repertoires in COVID-19. Across the whole study: Both acute and convalescent COVID-19 samples were obtained from the United States, Italy and Spain.

The CDR3 runs 15 residues. The germline gives CDR1 SNHLY, CDR2 FYNNEI. The V and J ends lost 7 bases and 5 bases, in that order; junction bases with no gene match: 9. Sequencing used immunoSEQ multiplex PCR; TCRdb keeps in-frame clones, though not all of them. In the table there are around 150,000 clones, over 85% of which are singletons. J is TRBJ2-1 and V is TRBV2; 9 positions match TRBD2. The sample comprised peripheral blood. This clonotype was sampled from a man aged 55 to 69 with active or convalescent COVID-19. The CDR3 DNA sequence: TGTGCCAGCAAGGAGCGGGGGGCCTCAAACAATGAGCAGTTCTTC. Amino acids: CASKERGASNNEQFF.